This TCR beta chain was recovered during a study of T cells in Graves' hyperthyroidism and ophthalmopathy. Template material for amplifying TCR beta CDR3 regions consisted of RNA transcripts. The TCR CDR3 was amplified in a first-round RT-PCR using the HTBI primer set. TCRdb fed the multiplex PCR reads into MiXCR, producing one record per CDR3 protein. The sample has roughly 500,000 distinct CDR3 sequences; around 13% are singletons. Study conclusions and caveats: Most thyroid clonotypes expanded above 0.001 appeared in blood too.

In the case of this clonotype: Its antigen remains unknown.

Investigators excluded patients with uncontrolled infection, other autoimmune disease, pregnancy or lactation. Orbital computed tomography, thyroid ultrasound, serum thyroxine and TRAb, and clinical symptoms together informed the diagnoses. The TCR comes from a woman aged 25 to 39 with Graves' hyperthyroidism that later progressed to Graves' ophthalmopathy. Sample: blood.

CDR3: CASSLPSGHTEAFF. DNA for the CDR3: TGTGCCAGCAGTTTACCCTCGGGACACACTGAAGCTTTCTTT. The chain is built from TRBV28 and TRBJ1-1; D might be TRBD1 (5 bases). The CDR3 spans 14 residues. V lost 2 bases and J lost 3, with 10 bases in between. The germline gives CDR1 MDHEN, CDR2 SYDVKM. Drawing the rest from reference TRBV28 and TRBJ1-1, the complete variable domain is DVKVTQSSRYLVKRTGEKVFLECVQDMDHENMFWYRQDPGLGLRLIYFSYDVKMKEKGDIPEGYSVSREKKERFSLILESASTNQTSMYLCASSLPSGHTEAFFGQGTRLTVV.